This entry lists 7 T cell receptor beta chains sequenced from one sample in a study of ipilimumab plus nivolumab after autologous stem cell transplantation. Measured with immunoSEQ multiplex PCR; TCRdb has only the in-frame clones, and not every one. This table has tens of thousands of clones, 70% to 85% appearing once. Sample: PBMCs, taken in a trial of ipilimumab plus nivolumab as post-transplant consolidation. The source of these receptors is a male donor with diffuse large B-cell lymphoma.

The rearrangement joins TRBV10-1 to TRBJ2-5; 9 bases map to TRBD2. The CDR3 has 15 residues. CDR1 is WNHNN and CDR2 is SYGVQD in the germline V gene (reference sequence). J gave up 5 bases and V 6 bases, and 10 bases lay outside the gene matches. The CDR3 loop reads CASSWGASGVETQYF. CDR3 sequence (DNA): TGCGCCAGCAGCTGGGGGGCTAGCGGGGTGGAGACCCAGTACTTC.

The chain uses TRBV7-9 and TRBJ1-6, with 9 bases aligning to TRBD1. Trimming cost V 6 bases and J 9 bases; bases outside gene matches: 6. The CDR3 has 14 amino acids. Germline CDR1 is SEHNR and CDR2 is FQNEAQ (reference sequence). The CDR3, as DNA: TGTGCCAGCAGAGACGGGACAGGGCCTTCACCCCTCCACTTT. Translated, it gives CASRDGTGPSPLHF.

The V and J genes are TRBV2 and TRBJ2-7; TRBD1 aligns across 9 bases. In germline, CDR1 is SNHLY, CDR2 FYNNEI. After removal of 7 bases from V and 5 bases from J, the junction contained 9 bases not matched to a gene. This CDR3 is 14 amino acids long. The CDR3 loop is CASNRDREDHEQYF. Here the CDR3 DNA reads TGTGCCAGCAACCGGGACAGGGAGGACCACGAGCAGTACTTC.

The V and J genes are TRBV27 and TRBJ2-7; D possibly uses TRBD1 or TRBD2 (6 bases each). In germline, CDR1 is MNHEY, CDR2 SMNVEV (reference sequence). Trimming stripped 3 bases from V and 2 bases from J, with 14 bases between. This CDR3 contains 15 residues. CDR3 DNA: TGTGCCAGCAGTTTGGATATGGAGGGGGCCTACGAGCAGTACTTC. Translating it yields CASSLDMEGAYEQYF.

The chain is built from TRBV18 and TRBJ2-1, with 12 bases fitting TRBD2. V lost 1 base to trimming and J lost 5 bases; unmatched junction nucleotides: 0. Germline V gene lookup returns CDR1 KGHSH and CDR2 LQKENI. CDR3 size: 15 residues. The CDR3 spells CASSPRLAGDNEQFF. The CDR3 DNA follows: TGTGCCAGCTCACCACGACTAGCGGGGGACAATGAGCAGTTCTTC.

The chain couples TRBV5-4 to TRBJ2-5; D is undetermined. This CDR3 comprises 15 residues. Germline V CDR1 and CDR2: SGHNT, YYREEE (reference sequence). V was clipped by 4 bases and J by 0 bases, with 13 bases between them. CDR3 region: CASSTGGLYQETQYF. The CDR3 DNA follows: TGTGCCAGCAGCACCGGCGGCCTGTACCAAGAGACCCAGTACTTC.

Only one count was recorded for this clone. The J gene is TRBJ2-7, the V gene TRBV2; D is ambiguous. Per the germline V gene, CDR1 is SNHLY and CDR2 is FYNNEI. Trimming took off 7 bases at V and 4 bases at J, with 11 bases between the two ends. The CDR3 loop spans 12 amino acids. The CDR3 DNA is TGTGCCAGCAAGCGTGAATCTTACGAGCAGTACTTC. It codes for CASKRESYEQYF.